The subject of this entry is one T cell receptor beta chain. Methods used by the authors: Estimated nucleated cell counts came from reference gene primer amplification. The method was immunoSEQ multiplex PCR; TCRdb's version includes in-frame clones alone and lacks a portion of them. V, J and clone size derive from that table, while D and trimming were established from the DNA sequence. This sample carries tens of thousands of clones, 80% to 90% of them seen once, and the ten largest clones take 4% to 5.5%. The germline gives CDR1 MDHEN, CDR2 SYDVKM. V lost 3 bases, J lost 2 bases, and 11 bases lay in between. There are 14 residues in the CDR3. This entry comes from a study of blood T cell repertoires in COVID-19. Study summary: Italy, Spain and the United States were the sources of the convalescent and acute COVID-19 samples. T cells, B-cell-depleted T cells, or PBMCs provided the cDNA or gDNA that served as material.

Sample: peripheral blood. The sequence was obtained from a man aged 45-65 years with active COVID-19. The genes are TRBV28 and TRBJ2-7, with D perhaps TRBD1 (6 bases). CDR3 residues: CASSFAGQTYEQYF. The CDR3 coding sequence is TGTGCCAGCAGTTTCGCAGGACAGACCTACGAGCAGTACTTC.